The 6 T cell receptor beta chains reported below all come from one sample, sequenced in a study of blood T cell repertoires in COVID-19. Profiling relied on immunoSEQ multiplex PCR, and the TCRdb table lists in-frame clones only, not all of them. This sample has tens of thousands of clones, with approximately 87% found just once. The specimen sequenced was peripheral blood. The origin of the receptors is a human donor with acute or convalescent COVID-19. The donor label of this sample is uncertain.

The table lists this clone with a count of one. The chain combines TRBV27 with TRBJ1-6; the D is unclear. Germline values: CDR1 MNHEY, CDR2 SMNVEV (reference sequence). V lost 3 bases and J lost 7, with 7 bases in between. This CDR3 is 13 amino acids long. The CDR3 DNA follows: TGTGCCAGCAGTTTTAGCCCGAATTCACCCCTCCACTTT. Protein: CASSFSPNSPLHF.

J is TRBJ2-6 and V is TRBV28, with D tentatively TRBD1 (6 bases). This CDR3 is 14 amino acids long. CDR1 MDHEN and CDR2 SYDVKM come from the germline V gene. V was trimmed by 9 bases and J by 0 bases, leaving 9 bases between them. The CDR3 DNA is TGTGCCAGTGGACAGACCTCTGGGGCCAACGTCCTGACTTTC. Its protein product is CASGQTSGANVLTF.

The genes are TRBV28 and TRBJ2-1; perhaps TRBD2 as D (5 bases). The V gene lost 3 bases and the J gene lost 10 bases, with 10 bases spanning the gap. Per germline, CDR1 MDHEN and CDR2 SYDVKM. The CDR3 is 12 amino acids. This CDR3 reads CASSFRTGEQFF. CDR3 nucleotides: TGTGCCAGCAGTTTTCGGACGGGGGAGCAGTTCTTC.

Comment on this clone: The germline gene is not matched at one end of the junction; a read error may be the cause. The chain combines TRBV27 with TRBJ2-7; TRBD1 might be the D (5 bases). The germline V gene has CDR1 MNHEY and CDR2 SMNVEV (reference sequence). The CDR3 sequence is 14 residues long. The CDR3 DNA is TGTGCCAGCAGTGTATCGGCAGGGTTCGACGAGCAGTACTTC. It encodes CASSVSAGFDEQYF.

J is TRBJ2-1 and V is TRBV4-1, with TRBD1 matching over 7 bases. The germline V gene encodes CDR1 MGHRA and CDR2 YSYEKL. After removal of 4 bases from V and 7 bases from J, the junction contained 19 bases not matched to a gene. The CDR3 is 18 amino acids. The DNA of the CDR3 is TGCGCCAGCAGCCCCCAGGGACAGCGTATTTCCTTCAGAAATGAGCAGTTCTTC. The encoded protein is CASSPQGQRISFRNEQFF.

V is TRBV30 and J is TRBJ1-5; weak D call: TRBD1 (6 bases). The V gene's germline CDR1 is GTSNPN and CDR2 SVGIG (reference sequence). The CDR3 totals 15 residues. Trimming left V 8 bases short and J 1 base short, with 18 bases between. The CDR3 sequence: CALSQGQLSNQPQHF. CDR3 sequence (DNA): TGTGCCCTAAGTCAAGGACAGTTAAGCAATCAGCCCCAGCATTTT.